These 18 T cell receptor beta chains were all obtained from the same sample, sequenced in a study of CD8+ T cells in alopecia areata. Sequencing templates came from extracted RNA that was reverse transcribed into cDNA. Method: immunoSEQ multiplex PCR; TCRdb's copy keeps in-frame clones and lacks some. The table records about 200,000 clones, roughly two fifths of them present only once. The treatment was: oral pan-JAK inhibitor, 5-10 mg twice daily. The sample in question was CD4+ T cells sorted from blood, obtained between weeks 30 and 35, from a patient treated with tofacitinib. These receptors were taken from a human donor with alopecia areata.

This clone was counted a few times. This sequence joins TRBV5-4 and TRBJ1-2; D uncertain. Looked up from germline, CDR1 is SGHNT and CDR2 is YYREEE (reference sequence). Deletions cut 0 bases from V and 0 bases from J, with 6 bases between. The CDR3 is made up of 14 amino acids. Here the CDR3 reads CASSLDRANYGYTF. CDR3 in DNA: TGTGCCAGCAGCTTGGACAGAGCTAACTATGGCTACACCTTC.

This clone was detected only a few times. The chain links TRBV4-1 to TRBJ2-2; 8 bases line up with TRBD2. The CDR3 runs 16 residues. Per the germline V gene, CDR1 is MGHRA and CDR2 is YSYEKL. V lost 2 bases and J lost 3; bases outside the gene matches: 5. CDR3 loop: CASSQSRLAYTGELFF. In nucleotides, the CDR3 is TGCGCCAGCAGCCAATCGAGACTAGCGTACACCGGGGAGCTGTTTTTT.

V gene TRBV19 combines with J gene TRBJ1-2; D is perhaps TRBD1 (6 bases). Trimming stripped 9 bases from V and 2 bases from J, with 16 bases between. This CDR3 is 14 amino acids long. Per the germline V gene, CDR1 is LNHDA and CDR2 is SQIVND (reference sequence). The CDR3 reads CASTLVDRNYGYTF. For the CDR3, the DNA is TGTGCCAGCACACTTGTTGACAGGAACTATGGCTACACCTTC.

This clone was detected only a few times. This chain uses TRBV2 with TRBJ1-5, with 9 positions matching TRBD1. Germline CDR1 is SNHLY and CDR2 is FYNNEI. V trimming: 8 bases; J trimming: 2 bases; junction bases outside the gene matches: 4. This CDR3 comprises 14 residues. This chain's CDR3 is CASVGQGRNQPQHF. The CDR3 nucleotides are TGTGCCAGCGTGGGACAGGGCCGCAATCAGCCCCAGCATTTT.

The chain uses TRBV6-1 and TRBJ2-2, with D unresolved. The CDR3 contains 14 residues. Trimming cost V 8 bases and J 4 bases, with 14 bases left between them. The germline V gene encodes CDR1 MNHNS and CDR2 SASEGT. The CDR3 DNA reads as TGTGCCAGCCCACGAGTCGGCCGCACCGGGGAGCTGTTTTTT. Translated: CASPRVGRTGELFF.

The rearrangement links TRBV30 to TRBJ1-1; TRBD1 agrees at 8 bases. V shed 0 bases, J shed 4 bases, and the junction held 7 bases outside the gene matches. The CDR3 is 15 amino acids. Germline CDR1 is GTSNPN and CDR2 is SVGIG (reference sequence). CDR3 residues: CAWSVVRQGRTEAFF. The CDR3 bases are TGTGCCTGGAGTGTAGTCCGACAGGGGCGCACTGAAGCTTTCTTT. Full variable domain (outside the CDR3, taken from reference TRBV30 and TRBJ1-1): SQTIHQWPATLVQPVGSPLSLECTVEGTSNPNLYWYRQAAGRGLQLLFYSVGIGQISSEVPQNLSASRPQDRQFILSSKKLLLSDSGFYLCAWSVVRQGRTEAFFGQGTRLTVV.

This clone was counted only a few times. V and J are TRBV18 and TRBJ2-3; 10 positions match TRBD2. The V segment lost 3 bases and the J segment 4 bases; nucleotides outside the gene matches: 13. The CDR3 consists of 18 residues. Germline CDR1 reads KGHSH; CDR2 reads LQKENI. The CDR3 sequence: CASSPRLSSGGGADTQYF. The CDR3 DNA reads TGTGCCAGCTCACCGCGCCTCTCCAGCGGGGGGGGAGCAGATACGCAGTATTTT.

The genes are TRBV6-1 and TRBJ2-7; TRBD1 matches at 8 bases. The CDR3 is 15 residues long. V was pared by 6 bases and J by 0 bases, with 7 bases of the junction left unmatched. The germline V gene has CDR1 MNHNS and CDR2 SASEGT. The CDR3 DNA is TGTGCCAGCAGGCCGGACAGGGCTTTCTCCTACGAGCAGTACTTC. It codes for CASRPDRAFSYEQYF.

The table lists this clone with a few counts. The genes are TRBV5-5 and TRBJ2-2; 10 bases align to TRBD1. CDR3 length: 16 residues. J was trimmed by 8 bases and V by 4 bases; bases with no gene match: 11. The germline gives CDR1 SGHKS, CDR2 YYEKEE (reference sequence). For the CDR3, the DNA is TGTGCCAGCAGCCAAAGGGACAGGGGAGGGATGGGGGAGCTGTTTTTT. Its protein product is CASSQRDRGGMGELFF.

The V call is TRBV6-5, the J call TRBJ2-3; 12 bases match TRBD2. Unmatched junction bases numbered 4, after V lost 6 bases and J lost 3 bases. The V gene's germline CDR1 is MNHEY and CDR2 SVGAGI. CDR3 length equals 15 residues. The CDR3 here is CASRVLAGGTDTQYF. In DNA, the CDR3 is TGTGCCAGCAGAGTACTAGCGGGGGGAACAGATACGCAGTATTTT.

The rearrangement links TRBV5-1 to TRBJ2-7; weak D call: TRBD2 (5 bases). Germline V gene lookup returns CDR1 SGHRS and CDR2 YFSETQ. Trimming shortened V by 0 bases and J by 3 bases, and 10 bases separated the two germline ends. CDR3 length: 14 amino acids. The CDR3 nucleotides are TGCGCCAGCAGCTTGGGCGGGCGTCGCTACGAGCAGTACTTC. This gives the protein CASSLGGRRYEQYF.

In this sample, this clone turned up a few times. This sequence joins TRBV6-5 and TRBJ1-5; no reliable D call. Trimming cost V 7 bases and J 2 bases, with 9 bases left between them. CDR1 and CDR2 from the germline V gene are MNHEY and SVGAGI. The CDR3 totals 13 residues. The CDR3 sequence is CASTLGGNQPQHF. For the CDR3, the DNA is TGTGCCAGCACTCTAGGCGGCAATCAGCCCCAGCATTTT.

The chain is built from TRBV27 and TRBJ2-1, with D possibly being TRBD2 (6 bases). Trimming removed 5 bases at V and 8 bases at J, with 22 bases between. This CDR3 spans 16 amino acids. Germline values: CDR1 MNHEY, CDR2 SMNVEV (reference sequence). This chain's CDR3 is CASSPATSLLSYEQFF. Written as DNA, the CDR3 is TGTGCCAGCAGTCCCGCGACTAGTTTATTATCGTATGAGCAGTTCTTC.

The chain uses TRBV30 and TRBJ1-5, with 7 nucleotides matching TRBD1. The CDR3 has 13 amino acids. Germline V gene sequence: CDR1 GTSNPN, CDR2 SVGIG (reference sequence). Trimming cost V 6 bases and J 2 bases; bases outside gene matches: 4. The CDR3 DNA is TGTGCCTGCCAGGGGGGGGGCAATCAGCCCCAGCATTTT. Translated: CACQGGGNQPQHF.

The CDR3 reads CASSARQGSTGELFF. The CDR3 DNA is TGCGCCAGCAGCGCACGACAGGGTTCCACCGGGGAGCTGTTTTTT. V usage is TRBV5-1 and J usage is TRBJ2-2; 7 nucleotides align to TRBD1. The CDR3 totals 15 residues. Germline V gives CDR1 SGHRS, CDR2 YFSETQ. V lost 4 bases and J lost 4; bases outside the gene matches: 7. The variable domain in full, completed from reference TRBV5-1 and TRBJ2-2, reads KAGVTQTPRYLIKTRGQQVTLSCSPISGHRSVSWYQQTPGQGLQFLFEYFSETQRNKGNFPGRFSGRQFSNSRSEMNVSTLELGDSALYLCASSARQGSTGELFFGEGSRLTVL.

The V and J genes are TRBV5-1 and TRBJ2-7, with D tentatively TRBD2 (5 bases). This CDR3 is built from 14 residues. V was clipped by 4 bases and J by 4 bases, with 15 bases between them. The V gene's germline CDR1 is SGHRS and CDR2 YFSETQ. This CDR3 is CASSKSPGKYEQYF. The CDR3 region has the DNA TGCGCCAGCAGCAAGTCTCCGGGAAAGTACGAGCAGTACTTC. The whole variable domain, filled in from reference TRBV5-1 and TRBJ2-7, reads KAGVTQTPRYLIKTRGQQVTLSCSPISGHRSVSWYQQTPGQGLQFLFEYFSETQRNKGNFPGRFSGRQFSNSRSEMNVSTLELGDSALYLCASSKSPGKYEQYFGPGTRLTVT.

In its sample, this clone was seen a few times. This rearrangement joins TRBV29-1 to TRBJ2-7, with D perhaps TRBD2 (6 bases). CDR3 length equals 13 residues. Trimming cost V 0 bases and J 9 bases, with 15 bases left between them. CDR1 SQVTM and CDR2 ANQGSEA come from the germline V gene. CDR3 protein: CSVEEASPGGQYF. The CDR3 region has the DNA TGCAGCGTTGAAGAGGCCAGCCCCGGGGGGCAGTACTTC.

This clone was found many times. V gene TRBV10-3 combines with J gene TRBJ1-3; the match to TRBD1 covers 9 bases. This CDR3 comprises 13 residues. Unmatched junction bases numbered 3, after V lost 10 bases and J lost 2 bases. Per germline, CDR1 ENHRY and CDR2 SYGVKD. The CDR3 DNA reads TGTGCCACCGGACAGGGGCCTGGAAACACCATATATTTT. Translation gives CATGQGPGNTIYF.